The clone carrying this T cell receptor beta chain was counted a few times. The repertoire was sequenced with immunoSEQ multiplex PCR; TCRdb's copy has only in-frame clones and lacks some. The profile shows around 240,000 clones, approximately 90% of them singletons. This record comes from a study of blood T cell repertoires in COVID-19. The CDR3 is made up of 15 amino acids. Germline V gene sequence: CDR1 LNHDA, CDR2 SQIVND (reference sequence). Deletions cut 4 bases from V and 0 bases from J, with 10 bases between. This TCR derives from a man aged 50-59 years who had been exposed to COVID-19. Sequencing used PBMCs or T cells enriched from blood (not recorded which). This sequence joins TRBV19 and TRBJ2-1, with D maybe TRBD2 (5 bases). The CDR3 region is CASSKDSGSYNEQFF. CDR3 DNA: TGTGCCAGTAGTAAGGACTCAGGCTCCTACAATGAGCAGTTCTTC.